Listed below are T cell receptor beta chains from one sample, sequenced in a study of T cell repertoires in cytomegalovirus infection. TCRdb analysed the reads with MiXCR anew, one entry per CDR3 protein. The sample records roughly 81,000 distinct CDR3 sequences, less than 4.5% being singletons. Sequencing was carried out using PBMCs. The receptors were gathered from a human donor in good health (CMV status not recorded). Some clones in this sample may be carry-over from other donors' samples. Each CDR3 is given without its conserved first and last residue.

CDR3 protein	V gene	J gene	CDR3 length
ASSAHRDSNQPQH	TRBV6-1	TRBJ1-5	13
ASSLEFRSTDTQY	TRBV7-2	TRBJ2-3	13
ASGNSGETYEQY	TRBV5-6	TRBJ2-7	12
SVEESQNNYGYT	TRBV29-1	TRBJ1-2	12
ASRQEWGGGETQY	TRBV28	TRBJ2-5	13
ASLSINEQY	TRBV28	TRBJ2-7	9
ASSSRGQFYGYT	TRBV12-3/TRBV12-4	TRBJ1-2	12
ASSSPSGNYGYT	TRBV28	TRBJ1-2	12
ASSRDNNEQF	TRBV6-1	TRBJ2-1	10
ASSQGPTEAF	TRBV3-1	TRBJ1-1	10
ASSLLGHTYEQY	TRBV5-1	TRBJ2-7	12
SARDDGGIFDYEQY	TRBV20-1	TRBJ2-7	14
ASSYRGLPHEQY	TRBV12-3/TRBV12-4	TRBJ2-7	12
ASSLVVGSNPLH	TRBV7-2	TRBJ1-6	12
ASSNIGGAGNEQF	TRBV6-2/TRBV6-3	TRBJ2-1	13
ASSLGAKGNRNTEAF	TRBV7-9	TRBJ1-1	15
AISTGDQPQH	TRBV10-3	TRBJ1-5	10
ASSYSVSNYGYT	TRBV6-2/TRBV6-3	TRBJ1-2	12
ASSLGPVGQPQH	TRBV7-2	TRBJ1-5	12
ASSLRTSPTAEAF	TRBV7-2	TRBJ1-1	13
ASSVGQGPYEQY	TRBV6-1	TRBJ2-7	12
ASSLWDRETQY	TRBV12-3/TRBV12-4	TRBJ2-5	11
ASSLRAPSPLH	TRBV7-2	TRBJ1-6	11
ASSRRDNQPQH	TRBV19	TRBJ1-5	11
ASSTYYEQY	TRBV7-9	TRBJ2-7	9
ASSQATGGGSPLH	TRBV14	TRBJ1-6	13
ASSLDGTPEAF	TRBV11-1	TRBJ1-1	11
ASRTTGSHEQY	TRBV28	TRBJ2-7	11
ASSRTSGGGSETQY	TRBV12-3/TRBV12-4	TRBJ2-5	14
ASSLITGRSSISTQH	TRBV7-2	TRBJ1-5	15
ASSRAENNYGYT	TRBV19	TRBJ1-2	12
ASNLGGRETQY	TRBV28	TRBJ2-5	11
SAREGQASSYEQY	TRBV20-1	TRBJ2-7	13
ASRRGGAETQY	TRBV28	TRBJ2-5	11
AWSSHDRFTDTQY	TRBV30	TRBJ2-3	13
ASSLARVPQSNTEAF	TRBV7-8	TRBJ1-1	15
ASSFGDRAYGYT	TRBV7-2	TRBJ1-2	12
ASRRGRLPATNEKLF	TRBV6-5	TRBJ1-4	15
ASSHAGGNKGTQY	TRBV14	TRBJ2-5	13